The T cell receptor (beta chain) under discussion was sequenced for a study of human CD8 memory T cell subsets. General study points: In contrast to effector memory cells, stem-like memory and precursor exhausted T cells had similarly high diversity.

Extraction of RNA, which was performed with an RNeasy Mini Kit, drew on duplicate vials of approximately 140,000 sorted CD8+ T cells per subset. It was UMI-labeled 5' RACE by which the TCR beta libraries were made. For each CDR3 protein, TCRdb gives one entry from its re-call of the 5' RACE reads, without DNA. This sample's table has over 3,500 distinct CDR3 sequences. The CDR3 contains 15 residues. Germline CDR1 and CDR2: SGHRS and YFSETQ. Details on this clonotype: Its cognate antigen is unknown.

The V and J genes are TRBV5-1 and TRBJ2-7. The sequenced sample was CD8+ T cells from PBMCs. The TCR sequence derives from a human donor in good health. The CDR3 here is CASSWTTRSSYEQYF.